This T cell receptor beta chain was obtained from a study of Graves' ophthalmopathy and Graves' hyperthyroidism. About the study: Ophthalmopathy absent within 18 months of follow-up marked hyperthyroidism as stable. Overall study results and limits: Most expanded clonotypes from thyroid (those above 0.001 frequency) were also found in blood.

Hyperthyroidism patients had new diagnoses, durations under 2 months, and ages of 18 to 65. Clinicians diagnosed using symptoms, serum thyroxine, TRAb, thyroid ultrasound and orbital computed tomography. As for this clonotype: Antigen unknown. A much larger clonotype is one base distant, so this may be a read error.

The germline CDR1 and CDR2 sequences are SEHNR and FQNEAQ (reference sequence). The germline V and J ends were trimmed by 8 bases and 0 bases, with 14 bases remaining between them. The CDR3 is made up of 15 amino acids. Amplifying from RNA transcripts, the study obtained TCR beta CDR3 regions. Investigators did first-round RT-PCR with HTBI primers, then second-round multiplex PCR. One entry per CDR3 protein results from TCRdb running MiXCR on the multiplex PCR reads. The sample carries roughly 1.1 million distinct CDR3 sequences, roughly two fifths recorded once. Specimen: peripheral blood or thyroid tissue (not recorded which). The clonotype originates from an adult man with Graves' hyperthyroidism. J is TRBJ1-5 and V is TRBV7-9, with unresolved D. CDR3 DNA: TGTGCCAGCGGCGAAGAGGTCTATAGCAATCAGCCCCAGCATTTT. Translated: CASGEEVYSNQPQHF.